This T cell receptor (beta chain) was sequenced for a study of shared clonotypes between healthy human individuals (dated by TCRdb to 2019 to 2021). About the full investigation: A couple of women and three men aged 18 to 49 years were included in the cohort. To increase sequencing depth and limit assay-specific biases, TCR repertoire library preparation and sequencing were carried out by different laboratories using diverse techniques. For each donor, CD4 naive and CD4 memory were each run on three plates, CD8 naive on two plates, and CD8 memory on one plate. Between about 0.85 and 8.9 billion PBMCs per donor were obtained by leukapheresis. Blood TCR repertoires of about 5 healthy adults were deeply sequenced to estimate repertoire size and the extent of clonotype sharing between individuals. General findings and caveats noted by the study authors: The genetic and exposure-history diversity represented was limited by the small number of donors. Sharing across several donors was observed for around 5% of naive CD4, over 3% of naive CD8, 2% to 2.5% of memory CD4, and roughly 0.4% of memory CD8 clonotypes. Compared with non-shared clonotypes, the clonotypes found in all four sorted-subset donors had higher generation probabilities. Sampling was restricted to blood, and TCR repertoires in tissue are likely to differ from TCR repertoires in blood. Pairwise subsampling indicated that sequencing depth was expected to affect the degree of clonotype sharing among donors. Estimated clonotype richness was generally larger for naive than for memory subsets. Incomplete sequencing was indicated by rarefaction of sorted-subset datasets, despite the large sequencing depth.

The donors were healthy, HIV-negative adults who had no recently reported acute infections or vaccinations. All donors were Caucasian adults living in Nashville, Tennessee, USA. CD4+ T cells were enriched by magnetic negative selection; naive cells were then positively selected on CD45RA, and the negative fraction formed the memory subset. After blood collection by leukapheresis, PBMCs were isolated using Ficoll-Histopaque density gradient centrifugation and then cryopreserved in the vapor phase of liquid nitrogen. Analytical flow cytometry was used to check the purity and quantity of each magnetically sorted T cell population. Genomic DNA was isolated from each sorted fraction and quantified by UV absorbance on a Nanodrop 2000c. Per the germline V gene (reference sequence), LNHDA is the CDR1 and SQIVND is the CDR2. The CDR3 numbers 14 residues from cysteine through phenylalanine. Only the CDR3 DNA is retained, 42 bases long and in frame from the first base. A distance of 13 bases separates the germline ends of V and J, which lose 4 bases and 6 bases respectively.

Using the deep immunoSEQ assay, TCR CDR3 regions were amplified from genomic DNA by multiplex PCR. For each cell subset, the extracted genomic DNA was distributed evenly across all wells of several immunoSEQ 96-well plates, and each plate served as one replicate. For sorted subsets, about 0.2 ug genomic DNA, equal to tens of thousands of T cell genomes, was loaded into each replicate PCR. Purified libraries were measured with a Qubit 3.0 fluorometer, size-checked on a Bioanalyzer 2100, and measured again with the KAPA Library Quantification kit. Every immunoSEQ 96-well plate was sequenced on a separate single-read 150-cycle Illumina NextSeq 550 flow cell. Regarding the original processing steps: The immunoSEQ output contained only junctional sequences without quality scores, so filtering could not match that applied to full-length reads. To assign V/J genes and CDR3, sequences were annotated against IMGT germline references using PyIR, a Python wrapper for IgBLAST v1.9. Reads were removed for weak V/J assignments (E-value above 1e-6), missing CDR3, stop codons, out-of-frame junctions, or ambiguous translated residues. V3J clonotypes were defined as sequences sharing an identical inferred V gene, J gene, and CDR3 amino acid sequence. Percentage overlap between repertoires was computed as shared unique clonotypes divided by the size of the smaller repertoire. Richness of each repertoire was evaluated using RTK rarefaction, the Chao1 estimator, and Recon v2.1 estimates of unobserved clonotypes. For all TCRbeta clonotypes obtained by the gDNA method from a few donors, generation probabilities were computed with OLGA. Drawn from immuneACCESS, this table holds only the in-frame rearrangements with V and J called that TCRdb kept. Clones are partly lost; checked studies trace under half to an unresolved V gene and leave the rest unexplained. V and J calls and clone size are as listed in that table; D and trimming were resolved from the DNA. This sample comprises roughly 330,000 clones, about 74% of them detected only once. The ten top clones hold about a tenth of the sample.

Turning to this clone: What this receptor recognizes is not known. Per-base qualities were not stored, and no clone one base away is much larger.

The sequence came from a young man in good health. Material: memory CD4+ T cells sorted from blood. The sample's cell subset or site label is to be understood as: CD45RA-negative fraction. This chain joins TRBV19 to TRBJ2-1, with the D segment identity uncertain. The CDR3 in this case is CASSTILESNEQFF. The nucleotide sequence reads TGTGCCAGTAGTACCATTCTCGAATCCAATGAGCAGTTCTTC.